These 11 T cell receptor beta chains were sequenced from one sample in a study of control samples from healthy donors and cancer patients (dated by TCRdb to the early 2020s). Libraries were built with the immunoSEQ multiplex PCR assay. TCRdb obtained this table from immuneACCESS and retained in-frame rearrangements with V and J assigned. These tables miss some clones; where compared with another copy, unresolved V genes account for less than half of the shortfall, and the remainder is unexplained. The sample table records 150,000 or so clones; around 88% of these occur just once. The top ten constitute nearly 5% of the sample. The sample comprised blood. These receptors originate from a woman aged 30 to 39 in good health.

This clone was seen once. The gene calls are TRBV6-1 and TRBJ1-2; 7 bases line up with TRBD1. This CDR3 has 16 amino acids. Germline values: CDR1 MNHNS, CDR2 SASEGT. V shed 4 bases and J 9 bases; nucleotides not matched to a gene: 17. In DNA, the CDR3 is TGTGCCAGCAGTGCCCCACAGGGGTTCGCCGGTGAAAGCTACACCTTC. Its protein is CASSAPQGFAGESYTF.

CDR3 in amino acids: CASSVGAGGATDTQYF. The CDR3 nucleotides are TGTGCCAGCAGCGTAGGGGCCGGGGGGGCCACAGATACGCAGTATTTT. The genes are TRBV9 and TRBJ2-3, with 8 positions matching TRBD2. Germline V CDR1 and CDR2: SGDLS, YYNGEE. The V and J ends lost 0 bases and 2 bases, in that order; junction bases with no gene match: 5. There are 16 residues in the CDR3.

In DNA, the CDR3 is TGTGCCAGCAGCTTCCGGGGCGTTGAGCAGTTCTTC. This encodes CASSFRGVEQFF. V usage is TRBV7-9 and J usage is TRBJ2-1, with D perhaps matching TRBD1 or TRBD2 (5 bases each). This CDR3 contains 12 residues. Trimming pared 3 bases from V and 9 bases from J, leaving 9 bases between. CDR1 is SEHNR and CDR2 is FQNEAQ in the germline V gene (reference sequence).

The chain recombines TRBV2 with TRBJ2-7; D gene ambiguous. The CDR3 has 13 amino acids. V lost 8 bases, J lost 0 bases, and 11 bases lay in between. Per germline, CDR1 SNHLY and CDR2 FYNNEI. CDR3 sequence: CASVGRSSYEQYF. DNA of the CDR3: TGTGCCAGCGTAGGCAGGAGCTCCTACGAGCAGTACTTC.

The V gene is TRBV7-2, the J gene TRBJ2-1; D may be TRBD2 (5 bases). V dropped 8 bases and J dropped 5 bases, with 10 bases sitting between them. Germline CDR1 and CDR2: SGHTA and FQGNSA. This CDR3 region has 12 residues. CDR3 DNA: TGTGCCAGCGTCCTCGGGGACAATGAGCAGTTCTTC. Residues: CASVLGDNEQFF.

The chain has TRBV5-1 and TRBJ2-2, with a tentative D call TRBD1 (5 bases). The V gene lost 4 bases and the J gene lost 0 bases, with 13 bases spanning the gap. From germline, CDR1 is SGHRS and CDR2 YFSETQ. This CDR3 contains 16 residues. CDR3 amino acids: CASSTIGQANTGELFF. The CDR3 nucleotides read TGCGCCAGCAGCACTATCGGACAAGCGAACACCGGGGAGCTGTTTTTT. Using reference TRBV5-1 and TRBJ2-2 for the parts outside the CDR3, the full variable domain is KAGVTQTPRYLIKTRGQQVTLSCSPISGHRSVSWYQQTPGQGLQFLFEYFSETQRNKGNFPGRFSGRQFSNSRSEMNVSTLELGDSALYLCASSTIGQANTGELFFGEGSRLTVL.

The rearrangement uses TRBV28 and TRBJ1-3; D is unclear. CDR1 is MDHEN, CDR2 SYDVKM, per germline. The ends were cut back, 3 bases at V and 2 bases at J, with 8 bases in the middle. CDR3 length: 14 amino acids. Here the CDR3 DNA reads TGTGCCAGCAGTTTTGGAAGGACTGGAAACACCATATATTTT. Translation: CASSFGRTGNTIYF.

The chain uses TRBV28 and TRBJ2-3; no definite D call. Germline lookup yields CDR1 MDHEN and CDR2 SYDVKM. The V and J ends lost 5 bases and 6 bases respectively, with 9 bases between them. The length of the CDR3 is 12 residues. In DNA, the CDR3 is TGTGCCAGCAGTATCAGGCAGGATACGCAGTATTTT. Translating it yields CASSIRQDTQYF. Full variable domain (rest looked up from reference TRBV28 and TRBJ2-3): DVKVTQSSRYLVKRTGEKVFLECVQDMDHENMFWYRQDPGLGLRLIYFSYDVKMKEKGDIPEGYSVSREKKERFSLILESASTNQTSMYLCASSIRQDTQYFGPGTRLTVL.

The chain recombines TRBV5-6 with TRBJ2-7; the D gene could be TRBD1 or TRBD2 (5 bases each). Looked up from germline, CDR1 is SGHDT and CDR2 is YYEEEE. This CDR3 has 16 amino acids. V dropped 6 bases and J dropped 4 bases, with 23 bases sitting between them. CDR3: CASKLEGTAEYYEQYV. The DNA of the CDR3 is TGTGCCAGCAAACTCGAAGGGACCGCAGAATATTACGAGCAGTACGTC.

Only a few counts were recorded for this clone. The J gene is TRBJ2-5, the V gene TRBV19; either TRBD1 or TRBD2 may supply D (6 bases each). The CDR3 has 15 amino acids. V lost 4 bases and J lost 5, with 17 bases in between. Germline lookup yields CDR1 LNHDA and CDR2 SQIVND (reference sequence). CDR3 sequence reads: CASSTGDTILETQYF. CDR3 coding DNA: TGTGCCAGTAGTACGGGGGACACAATTTTGGAGACCCAGTACTTC.

The chain carries TRBV2 and TRBJ2-3, with 8 bases identical to TRBD2. J gave up 0 bases and V 6 bases, and 8 bases lay outside the gene matches. Germline loops: CDR1 SNHLY, CDR2 FYNNEI. There are 16 residues in the CDR3. The CDR3 region has the DNA TGTGCCAGCAGGGATCGACTAGCGCCTAGCACAGATACGCAGTATTTT. It is translated as CASRDRLAPSTDTQYF.